These 10 T cell receptor beta chains originate from one sample sequenced in a study of human T cells and chemical hapten exposure. TCRdb reanalysed the 5' RACE reads using MiXCR and keeps one entry per CDR3 protein. The sample consists of about 140,000 distinct CDR3 sequences, 3.5% to 5% of them appearing once. Total RNA was extracted from unfractionated whole blood. All receptors come from a female donor in good health.

This clonotype has ten or more counts. The J gene is TRBJ2-3, the V gene TRBV13; D is ambiguous. Trimming shortened V by 2 bases and J by 9 bases, and 6 bases separated the two germline ends. From germline, CDR1 is PRHDT and CDR2 FYEKMQ (reference sequence). This CDR3 spans 11 amino acids. This chain's CDR3 is CASSLLGTQYF. The CDR3 DNA follows: TGTGCCAGCAGCTTACTGGGGACGCAGTATTTT.

At least ten counts were recorded for this clonotype. The gene calls are TRBV20-1 and TRBJ2-7; unclear D gene. Trimming took 4 bases from V and 0 from J, leaving 7 bases between them. CDR1 DFQATT and CDR2 SNEGSKA come from the germline V gene (reference sequence). The CDR3 runs to 12 residues. The CDR3 DNA follows: TGCAGTGCTAAAGCCACCTCCTACGAGCAGTACTTC. Amino acids: CSAKATSYEQYF.

This clonotype was recorded a few times. The chain uses TRBV5-1 and TRBJ2-3; a possible D gene is TRBD2 (6 bases). V dropped 6 bases and J dropped 5 bases, with 19 bases sitting between them. Germline CDR1 is SGHRS and CDR2 is YFSETQ. This CDR3 is built from 15 residues. The CDR3 nucleotides read TGCGCCAGCATCCCGAAAGGCGGGGTGAAAGATACGCAGTATTTT. Encoded protein: CASIPKGGVKDTQYF.

This clonotype was seen ten or more times. This chain connects TRBV6-5 to TRBJ2-5, with D tentatively TRBD1 (6 bases). Germline V gene lookup returns CDR1 MNHEY and CDR2 SVGAGI. V lost 5 bases to trimming and J lost 5 bases, with 9 bases between them. The CDR3 length is 12 residues. The CDR3 nucleotides are TGTGCCAGCAGTCGGGACAAGGAGACCCAGTACTTC. It codes for CASSRDKETQYF.

This clonotype was detected only a few times. V is TRBV6-2 or TRBV6-3 and J is TRBJ1-5; no definite D call. The CDR3 spans 18 residues. Per germline, CDR1 MNHEY and CDR2 SVGEGT. V was pared by 0 bases and J by 2 bases, with 17 bases between. CDR3 region: CASSYSMGRDSGNQPQHF. The CDR3 DNA is TGTGCCAGCAGTTACTCGATGGGAAGGGATTCGGGCAATCAGCCCCAGCATTTT.

This clonotype was seen many times. J is TRBJ2-3 and V is TRBV7-9; 10 bases align to TRBD1. J was trimmed by 4 bases and V by 5 bases; bases with no gene match: 9. Germline V gene sequence: CDR1 SEHNR, CDR2 FQNEAQ (reference sequence). This CDR3 has 16 residues. CDR3 in amino acids: CASSKRPGQGPDTQYF. The CDR3 DNA sequence: TGTGCCAGCAGCAAAAGACCGGGACAGGGGCCAGATACGCAGTATTTT.

This clonotype was observed at least ten times. The chain is built from TRBV7-2 and TRBJ2-1; the match to TRBD2 covers 8 bases. This CDR3 is 14 amino acids long. The germline V gene has CDR1 SGHTA and CDR2 FQGNSA. V was pared by 8 bases and J by 3 bases, with 6 bases of the junction left unmatched. CDR3 loop: CASGLAGIYNEQFF. The CDR3 bases are TGTGCCAGCGGCCTAGCGGGCATCTACAATGAGCAGTTCTTC.

This clonotype was observed many times. The chain has TRBV6-6 and TRBJ1-6; D is perhaps TRBD1 (6 bases). V lost 5 bases and J 14 bases, leaving 22 bases between the germline ends. Germline V lookup: CDR1 MNHNY, CDR2 SVGAGI (reference sequence). This CDR3 is built from 15 residues. The CDR3 reads CASSLVTGIGWALHF. In nucleotides, the CDR3 is TGTGCCAGCAGTCTCGTAACAGGGATTGGGTGGGCCCTCCACTTT.

The sample holds many counts of this clonotype. The genes are TRBV9 and TRBJ1-5; D not certain. In germline, CDR1 is SGDLS, CDR2 YYNGEE. Trimming took off 4 bases at V and 0 bases at J, with 11 bases between the two ends. The CDR3 is made up of 15 amino acids. This chain's CDR3 is CASSPGVYSNQPQHF. Here the CDR3 DNA reads TGTGCCAGCAGCCCCGGGGTTTATAGCAATCAGCCCCAGCATTTT.

Only a few counts were recorded for this clonotype. V gene TRBV7-3 combines with J gene TRBJ2-2, with D unresolved. Trimming removed 2 bases at V and 3 bases at J, with 16 bases between. This CDR3 is built from 17 residues. CDR1 SGHTA and CDR2 FQGTGA come from the germline V gene. CDR3 sequence reads: CASSLVGSTQYTGELFF. The CDR3 DNA reads TGTGCCAGCAGCTTAGTCGGCTCTACACAATACACCGGGGAGCTGTTTTTT.